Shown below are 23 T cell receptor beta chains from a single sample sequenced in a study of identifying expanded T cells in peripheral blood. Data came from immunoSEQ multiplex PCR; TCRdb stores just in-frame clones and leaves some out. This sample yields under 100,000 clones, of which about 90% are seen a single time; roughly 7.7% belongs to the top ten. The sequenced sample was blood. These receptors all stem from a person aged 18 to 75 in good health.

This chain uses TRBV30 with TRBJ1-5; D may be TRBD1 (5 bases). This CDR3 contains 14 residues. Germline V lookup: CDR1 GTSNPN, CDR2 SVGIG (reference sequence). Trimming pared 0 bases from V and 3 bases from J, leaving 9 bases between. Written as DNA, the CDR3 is TGTGCCTGGAGTGTAAGCAGGGTCAATCAGCCCCAGCATTTT. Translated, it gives CAWSVSRVNQPQHF.

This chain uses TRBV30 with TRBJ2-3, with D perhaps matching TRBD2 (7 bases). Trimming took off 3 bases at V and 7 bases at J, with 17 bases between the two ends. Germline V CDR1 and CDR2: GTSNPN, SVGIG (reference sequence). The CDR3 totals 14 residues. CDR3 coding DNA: TGTGCCTGGAGCAATAAGGGGGGGCCTTATACGCAGTATTTT. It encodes CAWSNKGGPYTQYF. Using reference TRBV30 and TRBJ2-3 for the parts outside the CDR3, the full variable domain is SQTIHQWPATLVQPVGSPLSLECTVEGTSNPNLYWYRQAAGRGLQLLFYSVGIGQISSEVPQNLSASRPQDRQFILSSKKLLLSDSGFYLCAWSNKGGPYTQYFGPGTRLTVL.

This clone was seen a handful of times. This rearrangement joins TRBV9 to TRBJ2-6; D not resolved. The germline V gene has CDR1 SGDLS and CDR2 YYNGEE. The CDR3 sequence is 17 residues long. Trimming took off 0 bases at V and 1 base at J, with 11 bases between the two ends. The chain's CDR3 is CASSVADFGSGANVLTF. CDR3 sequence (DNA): TGTGCCAGCAGCGTAGCCGACTTTGGGTCTGGGGCCAACGTCCTGACTTTC.

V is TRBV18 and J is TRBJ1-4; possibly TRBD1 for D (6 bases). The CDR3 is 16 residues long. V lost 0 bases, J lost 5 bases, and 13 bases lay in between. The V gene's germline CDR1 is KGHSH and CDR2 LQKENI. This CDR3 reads CASSPPHRVSNEKLFF. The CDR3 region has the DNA TGTGCCAGCTCACCACCTCACAGGGTGTCCAATGAAAAACTGTTTTTT.

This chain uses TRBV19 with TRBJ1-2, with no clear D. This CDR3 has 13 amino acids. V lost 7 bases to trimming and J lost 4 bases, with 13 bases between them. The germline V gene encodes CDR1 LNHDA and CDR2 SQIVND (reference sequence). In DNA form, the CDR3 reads TGTGCCAGTACTATGGAGGGTCCCTATGGCTACACCTTC. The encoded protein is CASTMEGPYGYTF.

In DNA form, the CDR3 reads TGTGCCAGCAGCAAAGGGACAGGGCTGATGAACACTGAAGCTTTCTTT. Protein: CASSKGTGLMNTEAFF. The chain links TRBV5-4 to TRBJ1-1, with TRBD1 identical over 9 bases. CDR1 is SGHNT and CDR2 is YYREEE in the germline V gene (reference sequence). V shed 4 bases and J 0 bases; nucleotides not matched to a gene: 7. CDR3 length: 16 amino acids.

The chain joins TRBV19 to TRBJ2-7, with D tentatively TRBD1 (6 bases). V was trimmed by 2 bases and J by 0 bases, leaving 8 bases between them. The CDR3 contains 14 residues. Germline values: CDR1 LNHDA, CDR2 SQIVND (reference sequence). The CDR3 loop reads CASSIWDNSYEQYF. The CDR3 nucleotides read TGTGCCAGTAGTATATGGGACAACTCCTACGAGCAGTACTTC.

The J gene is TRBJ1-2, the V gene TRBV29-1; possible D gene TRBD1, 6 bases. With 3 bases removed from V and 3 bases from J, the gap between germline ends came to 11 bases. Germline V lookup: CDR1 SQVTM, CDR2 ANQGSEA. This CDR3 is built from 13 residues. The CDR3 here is CSVDTGGYYGYTF. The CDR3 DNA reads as TGCAGCGTTGATACGGGGGGCTACTATGGCTACACCTTC.

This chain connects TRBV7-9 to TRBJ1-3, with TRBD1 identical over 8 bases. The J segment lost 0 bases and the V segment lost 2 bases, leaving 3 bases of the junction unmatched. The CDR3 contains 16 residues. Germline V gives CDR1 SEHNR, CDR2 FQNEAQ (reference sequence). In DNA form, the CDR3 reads TGTGCCAGCAGCTTATATACAGGGGGCTCTGGAAACACCATATATTTT. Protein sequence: CASSLYTGGSGNTIYF.

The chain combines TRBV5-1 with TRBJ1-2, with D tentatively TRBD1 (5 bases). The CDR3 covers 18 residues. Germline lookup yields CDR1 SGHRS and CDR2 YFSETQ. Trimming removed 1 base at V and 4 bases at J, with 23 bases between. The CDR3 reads CASSLTRAVGRGAYGYTF. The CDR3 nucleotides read TGCGCCAGCAGCTTGACCAGAGCGGTGGGCCGAGGGGCCTATGGCTACACCTTC. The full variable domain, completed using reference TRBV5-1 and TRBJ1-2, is KAGVTQTPRYLIKTRGQQVTLSCSPISGHRSVSWYQQTPGQGLQFLFEYFSETQRNKGNFPGRFSGRQFSNSRSEMNVSTLELGDSALYLCASSLTRAVGRGAYGYTFGSGTRLTVV.

The CDR3 DNA sequence: TGTGCCAGCAGCCCTCAGTACAATGAGCAGTTCTTC. Protein: CASSPQYNEQFF. The gene calls are TRBV7-9 and TRBJ2-1; no firm D call. The CDR3 extends over 12 amino acids. Trimming took off 5 bases at V and 4 bases at J, with 6 bases between the two ends. Germline CDR1 and CDR2: SEHNR and FQNEAQ (reference sequence).

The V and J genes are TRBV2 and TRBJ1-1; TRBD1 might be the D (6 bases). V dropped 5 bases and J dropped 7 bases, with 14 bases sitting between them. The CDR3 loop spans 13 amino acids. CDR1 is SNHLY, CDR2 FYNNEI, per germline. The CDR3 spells CASSREGGGEAFF. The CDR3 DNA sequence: TGTGCCAGCAGTCGAGAGGGGGGCGGTGAAGCTTTCTTT.

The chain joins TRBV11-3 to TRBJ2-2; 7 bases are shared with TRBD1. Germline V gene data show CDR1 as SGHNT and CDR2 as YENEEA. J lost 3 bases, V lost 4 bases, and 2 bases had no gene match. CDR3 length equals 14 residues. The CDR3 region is CASSSGQYTGELFF. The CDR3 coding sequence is TGTGCCAGCAGCTCGGGACAGTACACCGGGGAGCTGTTTTTT.

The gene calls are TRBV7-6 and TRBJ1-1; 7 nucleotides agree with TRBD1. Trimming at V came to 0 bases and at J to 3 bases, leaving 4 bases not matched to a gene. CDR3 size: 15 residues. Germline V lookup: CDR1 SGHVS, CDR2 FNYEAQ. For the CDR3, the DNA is TGTGCCAGCAGCTTAGCCTCAGGGGGTGACACTGAAGCTTTCTTT. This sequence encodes CASSLASGGDTEAFF.

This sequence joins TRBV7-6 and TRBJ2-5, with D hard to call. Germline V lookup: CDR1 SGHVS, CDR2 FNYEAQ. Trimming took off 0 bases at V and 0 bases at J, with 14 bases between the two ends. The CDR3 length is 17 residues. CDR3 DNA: TGTGCCAGCAGCTTAGCCCAGGATCCACTCTACCAAGAGACCCAGTACTTC. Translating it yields CASSLAQDPLYQETQYF.

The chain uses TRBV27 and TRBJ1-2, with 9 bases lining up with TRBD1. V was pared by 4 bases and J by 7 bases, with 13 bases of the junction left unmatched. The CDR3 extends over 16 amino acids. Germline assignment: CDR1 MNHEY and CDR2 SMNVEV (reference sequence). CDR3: CASSSLNRGHSSGYTF. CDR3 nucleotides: TGTGCCAGCAGTTCCCTTAACAGGGGGCATTCCTCTGGCTACACCTTC.

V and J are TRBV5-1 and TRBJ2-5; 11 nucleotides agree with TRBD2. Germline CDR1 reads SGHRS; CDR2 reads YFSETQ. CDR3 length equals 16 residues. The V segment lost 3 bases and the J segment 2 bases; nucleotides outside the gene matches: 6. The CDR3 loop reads CASSYSGLAVQETQYF. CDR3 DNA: TGCGCCAGCAGCTACTCGGGACTAGCGGTTCAAGAGACCCAGTACTTC.

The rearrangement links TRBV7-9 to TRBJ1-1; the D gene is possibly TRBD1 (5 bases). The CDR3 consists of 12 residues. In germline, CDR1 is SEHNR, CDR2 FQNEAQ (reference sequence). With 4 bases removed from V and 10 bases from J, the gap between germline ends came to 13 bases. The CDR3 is CASSSYGQGAFF. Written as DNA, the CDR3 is TGTGCCAGCAGCTCGTATGGGCAGGGAGCTTTCTTT.

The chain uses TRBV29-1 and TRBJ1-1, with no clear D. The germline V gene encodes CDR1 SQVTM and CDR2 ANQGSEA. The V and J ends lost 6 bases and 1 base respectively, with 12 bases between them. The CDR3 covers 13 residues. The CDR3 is CSVVDERNTEAFF. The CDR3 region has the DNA TGCAGCGTAGTGGACGAACGGAACACTGAAGCTTTCTTT.

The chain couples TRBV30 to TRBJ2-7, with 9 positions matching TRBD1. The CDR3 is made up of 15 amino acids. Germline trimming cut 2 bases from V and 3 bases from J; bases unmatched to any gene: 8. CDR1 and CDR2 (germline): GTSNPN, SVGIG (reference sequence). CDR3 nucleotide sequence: TGTGCCTGGAGTTCCCTGGGACAGGGAGTCTACGAGCAGTACTTC. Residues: CAWSSLGQGVYEQYF. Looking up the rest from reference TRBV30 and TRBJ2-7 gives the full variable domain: SQTIHQWPATLVQPVGSPLSLECTVEGTSNPNLYWYRQAAGRGLQLLFYSVGIGQISSEVPQNLSASRPQDRQFILSSKKLLLSDSGFYLCAWSSLGQGVYEQYFGPGTRLTVT.

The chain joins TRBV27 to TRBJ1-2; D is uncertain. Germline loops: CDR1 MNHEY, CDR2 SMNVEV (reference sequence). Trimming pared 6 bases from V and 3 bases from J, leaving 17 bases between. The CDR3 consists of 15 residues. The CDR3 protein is CASRESPTNYYGYTF. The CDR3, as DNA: TGTGCCAGCAGAGAAAGTCCTACTAACTACTATGGCTACACCTTC.

DNA for the CDR3: TGTGCCAGCAGCGCTGGGACTAGGGCAGAGACCCAGTACTTC. Translation: CASSAGTRAETQYF. The rearrangement joins TRBV9 to TRBJ2-5; TRBD2 matches 8 bases. Germline V gene data show CDR1 as SGDLS and CDR2 as YYNGEE. The junction had 5 bases not matched to a gene; V was cut back by 3 bases and J by 4 bases. CDR3 size: 14 residues.

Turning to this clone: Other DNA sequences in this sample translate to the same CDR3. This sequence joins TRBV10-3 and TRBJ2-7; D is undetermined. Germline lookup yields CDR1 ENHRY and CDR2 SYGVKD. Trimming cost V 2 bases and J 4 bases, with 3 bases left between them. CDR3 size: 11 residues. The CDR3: CAISEGYEQYF. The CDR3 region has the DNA TGTGCCATCAGTGAGGGGTACGAGCAGTACTTC.